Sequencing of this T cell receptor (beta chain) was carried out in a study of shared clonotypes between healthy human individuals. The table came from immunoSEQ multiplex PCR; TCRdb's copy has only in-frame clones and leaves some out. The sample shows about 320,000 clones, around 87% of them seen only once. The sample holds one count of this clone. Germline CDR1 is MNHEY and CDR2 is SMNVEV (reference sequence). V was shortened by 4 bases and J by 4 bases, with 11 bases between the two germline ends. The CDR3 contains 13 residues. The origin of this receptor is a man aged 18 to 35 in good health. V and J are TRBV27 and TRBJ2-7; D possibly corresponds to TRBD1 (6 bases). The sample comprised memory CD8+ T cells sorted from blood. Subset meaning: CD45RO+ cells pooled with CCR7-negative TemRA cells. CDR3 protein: CASSYQGNYEQYF. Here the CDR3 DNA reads TGTGCCAGCAGTTATCAGGGGAATTACGAGCAGTACTTC.